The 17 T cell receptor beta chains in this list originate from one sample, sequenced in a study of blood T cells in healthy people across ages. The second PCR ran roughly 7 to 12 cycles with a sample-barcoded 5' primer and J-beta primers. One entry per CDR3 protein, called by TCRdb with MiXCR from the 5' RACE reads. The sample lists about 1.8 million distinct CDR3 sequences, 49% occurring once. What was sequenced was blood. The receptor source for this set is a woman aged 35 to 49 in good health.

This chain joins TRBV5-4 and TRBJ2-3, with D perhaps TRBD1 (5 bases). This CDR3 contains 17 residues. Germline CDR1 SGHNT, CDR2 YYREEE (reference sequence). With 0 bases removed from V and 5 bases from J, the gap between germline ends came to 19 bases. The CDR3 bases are TGTGCCAGCAGCTTGGGCTCTTCTGGAAGTAGGGGAGATACGCAGTATTTT. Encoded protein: CASSLGSSGSRGDTQYF.

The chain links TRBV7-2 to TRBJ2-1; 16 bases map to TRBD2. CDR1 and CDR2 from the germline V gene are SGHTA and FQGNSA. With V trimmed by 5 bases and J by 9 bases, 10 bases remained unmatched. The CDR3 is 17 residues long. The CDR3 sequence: CASSPGRGLAGGSEQFF. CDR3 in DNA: TGTGCCAGCAGCCCCGGGAGGGGACTAGCGGGGGGGTCTGAGCAGTTCTTC.

The CDR3 DNA is TGTGCCAGCAGCCAAGAGGGTTCGGCAGCGATGCACGGAGGCTACACCTTC. Its protein is CASSQEGSAAMHGGYTF. The chain employs TRBV4-2 and TRBJ1-2; D unclear. The V and J ends lost 0 bases and 8 bases respectively, with 22 bases between them. This CDR3 has 17 residues. Germline values: CDR1 LGHNA, CDR2 YNFKEQ.

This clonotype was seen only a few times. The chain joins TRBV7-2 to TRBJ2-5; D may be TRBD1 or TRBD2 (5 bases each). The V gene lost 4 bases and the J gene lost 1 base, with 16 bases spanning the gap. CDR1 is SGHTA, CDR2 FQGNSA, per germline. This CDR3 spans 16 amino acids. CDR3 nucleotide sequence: TGTGCCAGCAGCTCCGGGACCCATGTCTCCCAAGAGACCCAGTACTTC. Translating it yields CASSSGTHVSQETQYF.

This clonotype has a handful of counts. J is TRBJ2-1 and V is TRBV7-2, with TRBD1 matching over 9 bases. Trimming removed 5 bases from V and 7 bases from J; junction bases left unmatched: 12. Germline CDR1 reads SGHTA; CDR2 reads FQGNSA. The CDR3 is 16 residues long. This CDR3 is CASSLSGTGTWNEQFF. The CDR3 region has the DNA TGTGCCAGCAGCCTTTCCGGGACAGGGACATGGAATGAGCAGTTCTTC.

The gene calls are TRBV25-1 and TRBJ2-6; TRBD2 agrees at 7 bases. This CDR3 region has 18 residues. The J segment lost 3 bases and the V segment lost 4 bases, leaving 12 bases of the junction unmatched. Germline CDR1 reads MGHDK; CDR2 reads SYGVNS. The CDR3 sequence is CASSANVLGGFGANVLTF. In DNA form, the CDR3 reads TGTGCCAGCAGTGCCAATGTTCTGGGGGGGTTTGGGGCCAACGTCCTGACTTTC. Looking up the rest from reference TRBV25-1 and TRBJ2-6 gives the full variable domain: EADIYQTPRYLVIGTGKKITLECSQTMGHDKMYWYQQDPGMELHLIHYSYGVNSTEKGDLSSESTVSRIRTEHFPLTLESARPSHTSQYLCASSANVLGGFGANVLTFGAGSRLTVL.

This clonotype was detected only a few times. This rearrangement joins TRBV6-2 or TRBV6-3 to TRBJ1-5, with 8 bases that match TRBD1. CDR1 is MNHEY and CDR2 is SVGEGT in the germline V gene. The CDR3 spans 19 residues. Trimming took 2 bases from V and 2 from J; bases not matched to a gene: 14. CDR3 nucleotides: TGTGCCAGCAGTTACCCTACTCCCTGGACAGGGTTTGGCAATCAGCCCCAGCATTTT. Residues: CASSYPTPWTGFGNQPQHF.

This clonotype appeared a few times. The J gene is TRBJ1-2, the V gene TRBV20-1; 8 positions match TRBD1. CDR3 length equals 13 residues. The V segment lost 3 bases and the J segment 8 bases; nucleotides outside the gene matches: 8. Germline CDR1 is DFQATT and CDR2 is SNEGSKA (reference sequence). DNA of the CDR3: TGCAGTGCTAGCAACAACAGGGGGAAAGGCTACACCTTC. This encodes CSASNNRGKGYTF.

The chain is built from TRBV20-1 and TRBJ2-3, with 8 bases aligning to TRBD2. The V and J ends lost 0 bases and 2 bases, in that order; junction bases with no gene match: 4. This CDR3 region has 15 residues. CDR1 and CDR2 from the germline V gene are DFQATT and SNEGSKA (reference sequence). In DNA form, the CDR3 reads TGCAGTGCTAGAGATATAGCGGGGTACACAGATACGCAGTATTTT. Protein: CSARDIAGYTDTQYF.

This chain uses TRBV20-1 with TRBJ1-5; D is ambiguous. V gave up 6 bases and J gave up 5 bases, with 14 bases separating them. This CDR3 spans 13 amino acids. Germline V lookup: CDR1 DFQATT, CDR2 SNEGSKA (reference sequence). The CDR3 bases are TGCAGTGCCCCAGCCAGCGATTATCAGCCCCAGCATTTT. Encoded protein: CSAPASDYQPQHF.

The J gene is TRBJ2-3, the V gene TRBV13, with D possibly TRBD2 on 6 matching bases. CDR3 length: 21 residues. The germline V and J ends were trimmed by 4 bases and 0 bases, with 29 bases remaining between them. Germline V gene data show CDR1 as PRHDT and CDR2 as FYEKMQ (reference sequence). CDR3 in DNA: TGTGCCAGCAGCTACCTACCCGCTGCTGGCGGGGAATCAACTAGCACAGATACGCAGTATTTT. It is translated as CASSYLPAAGGESTSTDTQYF.

The CDR3 sequence: CSANSVQRGYNEQFF. The DNA for the CDR3 is TGCAGTGCTAATAGTGTACAAAGAGGGTACAATGAGCAGTTCTTC. This chain links TRBV20-1 with TRBJ2-1; possibly TRBD2 for D (5 bases). The CDR3 runs to 15 residues. The ends were cut back, 4 bases at V and 4 bases at J, with 17 bases in the middle. The germline CDR1 and CDR2 sequences are DFQATT and SNEGSKA (reference sequence).

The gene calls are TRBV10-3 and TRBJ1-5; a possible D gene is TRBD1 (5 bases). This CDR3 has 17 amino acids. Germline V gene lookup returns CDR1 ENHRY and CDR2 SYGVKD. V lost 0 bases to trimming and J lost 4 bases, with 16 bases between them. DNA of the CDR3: TGTGCCATCAGTGAGTCGGGGTTGGGGACGGGAAATCAGCCCCAGCATTTT. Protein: CAISESGLGTGNQPQHF.

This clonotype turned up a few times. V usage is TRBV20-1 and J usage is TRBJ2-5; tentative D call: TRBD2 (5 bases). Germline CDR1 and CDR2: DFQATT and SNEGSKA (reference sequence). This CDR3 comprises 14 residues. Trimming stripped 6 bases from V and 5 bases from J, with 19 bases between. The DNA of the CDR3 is TGCAGTGCAAGCACTCGGGGTCCTGGGGAGACCCAGTACTTC. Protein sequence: CSASTRGPGETQYF.

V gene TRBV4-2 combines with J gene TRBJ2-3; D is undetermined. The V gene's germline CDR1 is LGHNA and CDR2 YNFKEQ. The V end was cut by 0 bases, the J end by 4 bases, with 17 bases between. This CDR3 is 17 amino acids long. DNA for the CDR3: TGTGCCAGCAGCCAAGATGTCGAGGCTAGTTTGGCAGATACGCAGTATTTT. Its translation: CASSQDVEASLADTQYF.

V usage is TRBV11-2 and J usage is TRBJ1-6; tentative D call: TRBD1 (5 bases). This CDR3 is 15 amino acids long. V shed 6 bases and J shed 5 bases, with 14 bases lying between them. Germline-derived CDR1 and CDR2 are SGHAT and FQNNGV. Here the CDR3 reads CASRPRQTDNSPLHF. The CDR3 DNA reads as TGTGCCAGCAGACCCAGACAGACAGATAATTCACCCCTCCACTTT.

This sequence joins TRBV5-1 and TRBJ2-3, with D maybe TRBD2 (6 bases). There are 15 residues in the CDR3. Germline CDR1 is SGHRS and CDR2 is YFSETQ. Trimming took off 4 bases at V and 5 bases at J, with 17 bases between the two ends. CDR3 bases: TGCGCCAGCAGCCCGGGAGTCTTCTTACAAGATACGCAGTATTTT. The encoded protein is CASSPGVFLQDTQYF.